The 32 T cell receptor beta chains reported below all come from one sample, sequenced in a study of cytomegalovirus exposure and HLA in healthy donors. Primers for the PCR totalled 60 Vbeta and 13 Jbeta. Libraries were prepared by immunoSEQ multiplex PCR; TCRdb keeps only in-frame clonotypes and omits some of them. In the table there are 110,000 or so clones, approximately 70% of which are singletons. Input material: PBMCs. These receptors all come from a man aged 35 to 55 in good health and CMV-seronegative.

The gene calls are TRBV15 and TRBJ1-3; 8 bases are a match to TRBD1. Germline CDR1 reads LNHNV; CDR2 reads YYDKDF (reference sequence). The V segment lost 3 bases and the J segment 3 bases; nucleotides outside the gene matches: 7. CDR3 size: 16 residues. This chain's CDR3 is CATSRYRGIFGNTIYF. The CDR3 nucleotides are TGTGCCACCAGCAGGTACAGGGGGATCTTTGGAAACACCATATATTTT.

The chain joins TRBV5-1 to TRBJ2-1; TRBD1 matches 9 bases. Unmatched junction bases numbered 11, after V lost 4 bases and J lost 0 bases. Germline CDR1 SGHRS, CDR2 YFSETQ. The CDR3 contains 18 residues. The CDR3 coding sequence is TGCGCCAGCAGCGGGGGTACAGGGGGCTTGAGCTCCTACAATGAGCAGTTCTTC. As protein: CASSGGTGGLSSYNEQFF.

This sequence joins TRBV28 and TRBJ1-1; D ambiguous. V was clipped by 1 base and J by 3 bases, with 9 bases between them. CDR1 and CDR2 from the germline V gene are MDHEN and SYDVKM. This CDR3 is 14 amino acids long. In DNA, the CDR3 is TGTGCCAGCAGTTTATCCGGGAGGGACACTGAAGCTTTCTTT. This translates into CASSLSGRDTEAFF.

The rearrangement joins TRBV30 to TRBJ2-7; 9 bases are shared with TRBD1. Germline trimming cut 0 bases from V and 6 bases from J; bases unmatched to any gene: 3. The V gene's germline CDR1 is GTSNPN and CDR2 SVGIG (reference sequence). The CDR3 runs to 13 residues. The CDR3 coding sequence is TGTGCCTGGAGTGTACAGGGGGCGGGCGAGCAGTACTTC. Protein sequence: CAWSVQGAGEQYF.

This clone was recorded a few times. This chain connects TRBV29-1 to TRBJ1-2; TRBD1 is a possible D gene (6 bases). Germline V gene lookup returns CDR1 SQVTM and CDR2 ANQGSEA. Trimming cost V 7 bases and J 6 bases, with 27 bases left between them. The CDR3 is made up of 16 amino acids. The CDR3 loop reads CSASFTNRESSHGYTF. In nucleotides, the CDR3 is TGCAGCGCAAGTTTCACCAACAGGGAATCCTCCCATGGCTACACCTTC.

The chain couples TRBV5-1 to TRBJ2-5; 7 bases agree with TRBD2. The CDR3 sequence is 15 residues long. V dropped 0 bases and J dropped 5; count of bases not matched to a gene: 7. The germline V gene has CDR1 SGHRS and CDR2 YFSETQ. The CDR3 DNA follows: TGCGCCAGCAGCTTGGGGTCTTCCGGGGGGGAGACCCAGTACTTC. It translates to CASSLGSSGGETQYF.

The CDR3, as DNA: TGTGCCAGCAGTTATTCGGCGGGGGGGCCCGAGACCCAGTACTTC. This translates into CASSYSAGGPETQYF. The genes are TRBV6-5 and TRBJ2-5; 9 positions match TRBD2. Germline CDR1 is MNHEY and CDR2 is SVGAGI. V lost 3 bases, J lost 5 bases, and 7 bases stayed unmatched. This CDR3 contains 15 residues.

The chain joins TRBV29-1 to TRBJ1-3, with D hard to call. The V end was cut by 2 bases, the J end by 2 bases, with 7 bases between. The germline V gene encodes CDR1 SQVTM and CDR2 ANQGSEA. The CDR3 is made up of 13 amino acids. The CDR3 DNA is TGCAGCGTTGAATGGGCAGCTGGAAACACCATATATTTT. It translates to CSVEWAAGNTIYF. The full variable domain, with the rest looked up from reference TRBV29-1 and TRBJ1-3, is SAVISQKPSRDICQRGTSLTIQCQVDSQVTMMFWYRQQPGQSLTLIATANQGSEATYESGFVIDKFPISRPNLTFSTLTVSNMSPEDSSIYLCSVEWAAGNTIYFGEGSWLTVV.

This chain's CDR3 is CASSTTSGGFTGELFF. CDR3 bases: TGTGCCAGCAGTACGACTAGCGGGGGTTTCACCGGGGAGCTGTTTTTT. The chain recombines TRBV27 with TRBJ2-2; 12 bases line up with TRBD2. CDR3 length: 16 residues. Trimming took 5 bases from V and 4 from J; bases not matched to a gene: 5. Germline loops: CDR1 MNHEY, CDR2 SMNVEV (reference sequence).

The chain uses TRBV2 and TRBJ1-1; D is unresolved. The CDR3 covers 15 residues. Germline CDR1 is SNHLY and CDR2 is FYNNEI. Trimming pared 7 bases from V and 3 bases from J, leaving 18 bases between. The CDR3 region is CASTPLRRVYTEAFF. CDR3 nucleotide sequence: TGTGCCAGCACCCCTCTTCGACGGGTGTACACTGAAGCTTTCTTT.

The rearrangement joins TRBV2 to TRBJ1-2; 11 bases are a match to TRBD1. Germline assignment: CDR1 SNHLY and CDR2 FYNNEI. The CDR3 has 14 amino acids. The V gene end was trimmed by 2 bases and the J gene end by 8 bases; junction bases not matched to a gene: 4. Here the CDR3 reads CASSEIGTGGGYTF. CDR3 DNA: TGTGCCAGCAGTGAAATCGGGACAGGGGGAGGCTACACCTTC. The whole variable domain, remainder taken from reference TRBV2 and TRBJ1-2, is EPEVTQTPSHQVTQMGQEVILRCVPISNHLYFYWYRQILGQKVEFLVSFYNNEISEKSEIFDDQFSVERPDGSNFTLKIRSTKLEDSAMYFCASSEIGTGGGYTFGSGTRLTVV.

This chain links TRBV9 with TRBJ2-7; possible D gene TRBD2, 7 bases. Germline CDR1 and CDR2: SGDLS and YYNGEE. V was pared by 0 bases and J by 1 base, with 11 bases between. CDR3 length equals 15 residues. The CDR3 DNA follows: TGTGCCAGCAGCGTAGGGGAGGGGGGTTCCTACGAGCAGTACTTC. Translation: CASSVGEGGSYEQYF.

The V call is TRBV10-1, the J call TRBJ1-3; possibly TRBD1 for D (5 bases). Trimming cost V 2 bases and J 0 bases, with 17 bases left between them. In germline, CDR1 is WNHNN, CDR2 SYGVQD (reference sequence). The CDR3 covers 18 residues. The CDR3, as DNA: TGCGCCAGCAGTGAGCCCCTCAGACAGCCCTGCTCTGGAAACACCATATATTTT. Its translation: CASSEPLRQPCSGNTIYF.

The chain links TRBV5-1 to TRBJ2-2, with 8 bases aligning to TRBD2. The V segment lost 5 bases and the J segment 6 bases; nucleotides outside the gene matches: 9. The CDR3 length is 15 residues. Germline lookup yields CDR1 SGHRS and CDR2 YFSETQ. The DNA of the CDR3 is TGCGCCAGCAGTTCGAACGGGGGGGCTGCCGGGGAGCTGTTTTTT. It is translated as CASSSNGGAAGELFF.

The J gene is TRBJ2-1, the V gene TRBV14, with 9 positions matching TRBD2. The CDR3 spans 16 residues. Losses at the gene ends were 4 bases for V and 4 bases for J; bases not matched to a gene: 8. Germline CDR1 and CDR2: SGHDN and FVKESK. The DNA of the CDR3 is TGTGCCAGCAGCCGGGGGACTAGCCGGGGTTACAATGAGCAGTTCTTC. Translating it yields CASSRGTSRGYNEQFF.

J is TRBJ2-1 and V is TRBV6-6; 7 nucleotides agree with TRBD2. CDR1 and CDR2 from the germline V gene are MNHNY and SVGAGI (reference sequence). The junction had 13 bases not matched to a gene; V was cut back by 5 bases and J by 9 bases. CDR3 length: 15 residues. The CDR3 bases are TGTGCCAGCAGTCTGACTAGCTCCCCACACGGTGAGCAGTTCTTC. It yields the protein CASSLTSSPHGEQFF.

The chain recombines TRBV5-8 with TRBJ1-2, with TRBD1 as a possible D gene (6 bases). Trimming took off 1 base at V and 4 bases at J, with 8 bases between the two ends. Germline CDR1 SGHTS, CDR2 YDEGEE. The CDR3 length is 13 residues. The CDR3 loop is CASSLLGGYGYTF. The CDR3 coding sequence is TGTGCCAGCAGCTTGTTAGGGGGCTATGGCTACACCTTC.

This chain uses TRBV19 with TRBJ1-1, with TRBD1 matching 8 bases. Germline-derived CDR1 and CDR2 are LNHDA and SQIVND (reference sequence). The CDR3 extends over 14 amino acids. Germline trimming cut 5 bases from V and 3 bases from J; bases unmatched to any gene: 5. This CDR3 reads CASSGQGGHTEAFF. Written as DNA, the CDR3 is TGTGCCAGTAGTGGACAGGGTGGGCACACTGAAGCTTTCTTT.

The chain employs TRBV5-1 and TRBJ2-1, with 8 bases that match TRBD2. Germline V gene sequence: CDR1 SGHRS, CDR2 YFSETQ. The CDR3 spans 16 residues. V dropped 5 bases and J dropped 0; count of bases not matched to a gene: 7. This CDR3 reads CASRTGGGASYNEQFF. CDR3 bases: TGCGCCAGCAGAACGGGGGGGGGAGCCTCCTACAATGAGCAGTTCTTC.

The rearrangement links TRBV5-6 to TRBJ2-7, with TRBD1 matching 11 bases. CDR1 and CDR2 from the germline V gene are SGHDT and YYEEEE. Trimming removed 4 bases from V and 1 base from J; junction bases left unmatched: 13. The CDR3 spans 18 residues. CDR3 sequence reads: CASSPGTGGYKWSYEQYF. The CDR3 nucleotides are TGTGCCAGCAGCCCCGGGACAGGGGGTTATAAGTGGTCCTACGAGCAGTACTTC.

The genes are TRBV10-3 and TRBJ2-3; TRBD2 aligns across 8 bases. With V trimmed by 7 bases and J by 0 bases, 18 bases remained unmatched. Germline V gene lookup returns CDR1 ENHRY and CDR2 SYGVKD. The length of the CDR3 is 19 residues. In nucleotides, the CDR3 is TGTGCCATCACCAAAGGAGGGTCGGGGGGGGCCCAAAGCACAGATACGCAGTATTTT. This codes for CAITKGGSGGAQSTDTQYF.

CDR3 DNA sequence: TGCGCCAGCAGCGAGACAGGGGTCGAGCAGTACTTC. Translation gives CASSETGVEQYF. J is TRBJ2-7 and V is TRBV5-1; 8 bases align to TRBD1. J gave up 6 bases and V 4 bases, and 3 bases lay outside the gene matches. Germline V gene data show CDR1 as SGHRS and CDR2 as YFSETQ. The CDR3 runs 12 residues.

J is TRBJ2-2 and V is TRBV5-1, with 13 bases lining up with TRBD2. The V gene's germline CDR1 is SGHRS and CDR2 YFSETQ. The V and J ends lost 2 bases and 4 bases, in that order; junction bases with no gene match: 5. The CDR3 has 17 residues. CDR3 protein: CASSFQGLAGATGELFF. CDR3 in DNA: TGCGCCAGCAGCTTCCAAGGACTAGCGGGGGCCACCGGGGAGCTGTTTTTT.

This clone was seen once. The rearrangement uses TRBV14 and TRBJ1-4; D is ambiguous. The length of the CDR3 is 16 residues. CDR1 is SGHDN, CDR2 FVKESK, per germline. Trimming took 2 bases from V and 3 from J, leaving 13 bases between them. In nucleotides, the CDR3 is TGTGCCAGCAGCCAACGGGGATTATTCGCTAATGAAAAACTGTTTTTT. As protein: CASSQRGLFANEKLFF.

The rearrangement uses TRBV7-8 and TRBJ2-3; TRBD2 aligns across 14 bases. CDR3 length: 17 residues. The germline CDR1 and CDR2 sequences are SGHVS and FQNEAQ. J was trimmed by 2 bases and V by 4 bases; bases with no gene match: 5. CDR3 in amino acids: CASSSWTSGGFTDTQYF. The CDR3 bases are TGTGCCAGCAGCTCCTGGACTAGCGGGGGGTTCACAGATACGCAGTATTTT.

V and J are TRBV5-1 and TRBJ2-7, with 9 bases matching TRBD1. This CDR3 region has 17 residues. Looked up from germline, CDR1 is SGHRS and CDR2 is YFSETQ. V lost 0 bases, J lost 0 bases, and 7 bases stayed unmatched. CDR3: CASSLASTGGSSYEQYF. The CDR3 DNA follows: TGCGCCAGCAGCTTGGCCTCGACAGGGGGGAGCTCCTACGAGCAGTACTTC.

The gene calls are TRBV5-1 and TRBJ2-3, with D unclear. The germline gives CDR1 SGHRS, CDR2 YFSETQ. With 2 bases removed from V and 5 bases from J, the gap between germline ends came to 3 bases. The CDR3 runs to 11 residues. CDR3 DNA: TGCGCCAGCAGCTTCGGAGATACGCAGTATTTT. Translating gives CASSFGDTQYF.

The chain joins TRBV9 to TRBJ1-6; 10 bases match TRBD1. Looked up from germline, CDR1 is SGDLS and CDR2 is YYNGEE. The trim removed 3 bases at V and 7 bases at J, leaving 4 bases unmatched. This CDR3 comprises 15 residues. The CDR3 loop reads CASSARDRGNSPLHF. The CDR3 DNA reads as TGTGCCAGCAGCGCTCGGGACAGGGGAAATTCACCCCTCCACTTT.

This chain links TRBV5-1 with TRBJ1-1; 8 bases agree with TRBD1. Trimming at V came to 2 bases and at J to 3 bases, leaving 6 bases not matched to a gene. The CDR3 contains 15 residues. Germline loops: CDR1 SGHRS, CDR2 YFSETQ. The CDR3 DNA reads TGCGCCAGCAGCTTACGGACAGGGTGGGACACTGAAGCTTTCTTT. As protein: CASSLRTGWDTEAFF. Filled out from reference TRBV5-1 and TRBJ1-1, the complete variable domain reads KAGVTQTPRYLIKTRGQQVTLSCSPISGHRSVSWYQQTPGQGLQFLFEYFSETQRNKGNFPGRFSGRQFSNSRSEMNVSTLELGDSALYLCASSLRTGWDTEAFFGQGTRLTVV.

This clone occurred a few times. The gene calls are TRBV4-2 and TRBJ1-1; 11 bases line up with TRBD1. V dropped 4 bases and J dropped 4; count of bases not matched to a gene: 8. Germline V CDR1 and CDR2: LGHNA, YNFKEQ. The CDR3 length is 16 residues. Here the CDR3 DNA reads TGTGCCAGCAGCCTTGGACAGGGGGCATTGGCCACTGAAGCTTTCTTT. It encodes CASSLGQGALATEAFF.

The chain has TRBV4-2 and TRBJ2-1, with D tentatively TRBD1 (6 bases). There are 15 residues in the CDR3. CDR1 and CDR2 from the germline V gene are LGHNA and YNFKEQ. The V end lost 5 bases, the J end lost 2 bases, and 13 bases lay between the germline ends. CDR3 sequence (DNA): TGTGCCAGCAGCTACAACAGGGTAGCCTACAATGAGCAGTTCTTC. This translates into CASSYNRVAYNEQFF.

CDR3 sequence reads: CASSPGQIFEPQHF. CDR3 nucleotide sequence: TGTGCCAGCTCACCAGGACAGATTTTTGAGCCCCAGCATTTT. This chain joins TRBV18 and TRBJ1-5; D possibly corresponds to TRBD1 (6 bases). CDR1 is KGHSH and CDR2 is LQKENI in the germline V gene. The CDR3 has 14 residues. V lost 2 bases, J lost 8 bases, and 13 bases lay in between.